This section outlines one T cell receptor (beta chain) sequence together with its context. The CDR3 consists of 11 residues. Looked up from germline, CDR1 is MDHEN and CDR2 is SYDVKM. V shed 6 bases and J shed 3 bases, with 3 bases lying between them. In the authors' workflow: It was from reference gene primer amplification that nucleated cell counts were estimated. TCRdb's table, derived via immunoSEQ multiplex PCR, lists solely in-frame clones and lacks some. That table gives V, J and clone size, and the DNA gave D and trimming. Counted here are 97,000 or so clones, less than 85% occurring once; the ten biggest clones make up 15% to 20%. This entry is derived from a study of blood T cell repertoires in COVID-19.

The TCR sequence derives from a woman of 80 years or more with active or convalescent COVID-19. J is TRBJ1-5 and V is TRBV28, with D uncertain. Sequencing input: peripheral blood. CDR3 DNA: TGTGCCAGCAGCTTCAATCAGCCCCAGCATTTT. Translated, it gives CASSFNQPQHF.